This passage covers 19 T cell receptor beta chains from one sample sequenced in a study of cytomegalovirus exposure and HLA in healthy donors. Only in-frame clones appear in the TCRdb table, and some are missing; sequencing was by immunoSEQ multiplex PCR. The sample lists around 120,000 clones; approximately 90% were seen once. The sample comprised PBMCs. These receptors were taken from a woman aged 18-30 years in good health and CMV-seronegative.

The chain uses TRBV30 and TRBJ1-5, with TRBD1 identical over 7 bases. The junction had 5 bases not matched to a gene; V was cut back by 3 bases and J by 3 bases. Germline CDR1 is GTSNPN and CDR2 is SVGIG (reference sequence). The CDR3 sequence is 14 residues long. CDR3 in amino acids: CAWRGQLVNQPQHF. As DNA, the CDR3 is TGTGCCTGGAGGGGACAGCTAGTCAATCAGCCCCAGCATTTT.

The CDR3: CASSSFGATDTQYF. The DNA for the CDR3 is TGTGCCAGCAGTTCGTTTGGGGCCACAGATACGCAGTATTTT. The chain joins TRBV28 to TRBJ2-3; tentatively, D is TRBD1 (5 bases). This CDR3 is 14 amino acids long. Germline CDR1 MDHEN, CDR2 SYDVKM. Trimming stripped 4 bases from V and 2 bases from J, with 10 bases between.

The rearrangement joins TRBV27 to TRBJ2-1; 7 bases agree with TRBD2. The J segment lost 0 bases and the V segment lost 8 bases, leaving 1 base of the junction unmatched. This CDR3 has 13 residues. Germline V gene sequence: CDR1 MNHEY, CDR2 SMNVEV (reference sequence). CDR3 sequence: CASRGVSYNEQFF. Written as DNA, the CDR3 is TGTGCCAGCCGGGGGGTCTCCTACAATGAGCAGTTCTTC.

This sequence joins TRBV6-6 and TRBJ2-1; D uncertain. The CDR3 has 13 residues. CDR1 MNHNY and CDR2 SVGAGI come from the germline V gene (reference sequence). The ends were cut back, 3 bases at V and 4 bases at J, with 7 bases in the middle. The CDR3 DNA reads TGTGCCAGCAGTTATGAGGAATACAATGAGCAGTTCTTC. It specifies CASSYEEYNEQFF.

The rearrangement links TRBV9 to TRBJ2-5, with D perhaps TRBD2 (6 bases). The V and J ends lost 4 bases and 3 bases respectively, with 16 bases between them. The germline V gene has CDR1 SGDLS and CDR2 YYNGEE. This CDR3 has 15 amino acids. CDR3 region: CASSTRSSSEETQYF. The DNA for the CDR3 is TGTGCCAGCAGCACCCGCAGCTCTAGCGAAGAGACCCAGTACTTC.

This clone was seen once. The J gene is TRBJ2-7, the V gene TRBV7-9; 14 bases match TRBD2. Germline values: CDR1 SEHNR, CDR2 FQNEAQ (reference sequence). The CDR3 is 15 residues long. With 1 base clipped from V and 12 bases from J, the junction kept 8 bases outside the gene matches. CDR3 DNA sequence: TGTGCCAGCAGCTTAGGGGGACTAGCGGGAGACAATCGGTACTTC. Encoded protein: CASSLGGLAGDNRYF.

The chain carries TRBV18 and TRBJ2-7; D is ambiguous. V was pared by 6 bases and J by 0 bases, with 12 bases between. The germline gives CDR1 KGHSH, CDR2 LQKENI. CDR3 length: 14 residues. In DNA, the CDR3 is TGTGCCAGCTCTCCTCAGAAAAACTCCTACGAGCAGTACTTC. It translates to CASSPQKNSYEQYF.

The chain carries TRBV19 and TRBJ1-5; 7 bases agree with TRBD1. The CDR3 extends over 16 amino acids. With V trimmed by 6 bases and J by 3 bases, 11 bases remained unmatched. Germline CDR1 is LNHDA and CDR2 is SQIVND (reference sequence). The CDR3 here is CASRLGGTGDNQPQHF. The CDR3 nucleotides read TGTGCCAGTAGATTAGGGGGAACAGGGGACAATCAGCCCCAGCATTTT.

This chain links TRBV2 with TRBJ1-1; unclear D gene. The CDR3 totals 13 residues. V was cut by 7 bases and J by 2 bases, with 11 bases left in between. Germline CDR1 reads SNHLY; CDR2 reads FYNNEI. The CDR3 loop reads CASNPATNTEAFF. The DNA of the CDR3 is TGTGCCAGCAATCCAGCGACCAACACTGAAGCTTTCTTT.

This chain links TRBV4-1 with TRBJ2-7, with 11 positions matching TRBD2. V trimming: 2 bases; J trimming: 3 bases; junction bases outside the gene matches: 3. In germline, CDR1 is MGHRA, CDR2 YSYEKL. The CDR3 spans 15 residues. The DNA of the CDR3 is TGCGCCAGCAGCCAAATAGCGGGGGGGCACTACGAGCAGTACTTC. As protein: CASSQIAGGHYEQYF.

The chain recombines TRBV29-1 with TRBJ2-5, with 10 bases identical to TRBD2. The CDR3 length is 17 residues. Trimming took 6 bases from V and 5 from J; bases not matched to a gene: 18. The germline V gene encodes CDR1 SQVTM and CDR2 ANQGSEA. In DNA form, the CDR3 reads TGCAGCGTGCCCCTTAGCGGGAGGCCCTCCCGGGGGGAGACCCAGTACTTC. Translated, it gives CSVPLSGRPSRGETQYF.

V gene TRBV6-5 combines with J gene TRBJ1-1; TRBD1 matches 8 bases. The V gene's germline CDR1 is MNHEY and CDR2 SVGAGI. Trimming cost V 2 bases and J 1 base; bases outside gene matches: 3. This CDR3 is built from 15 residues. As DNA, the CDR3 is TGTGCCAGCAGTTACGACAGGGGAGGGAACACTGAAGCTTTCTTT. It codes for CASSYDRGGNTEAFF.

This chain joins TRBV19 and TRBJ1-1, with TRBD1 identical over 9 bases. The ends lost 6 bases at V and 0 bases at J; junction bases unmatched: 11. The CDR3 spans 17 residues. The germline gives CDR1 LNHDA, CDR2 SQIVND (reference sequence). CDR3 sequence reads: CASRFPDRGGMNTEAFF. The DNA for the CDR3 is TGTGCCAGTAGATTTCCGGACAGGGGCGGGATGAACACTGAAGCTTTCTTT.

This clone was seen just once. The chain links TRBV5-6 to TRBJ1-6; no firm D call. The CDR3 covers 12 residues. Trimming took off 1 base at V and 7 bases at J, with 3 bases between the two ends. CDR1 and CDR2 (germline): SGHDT, YYEEEE. The CDR3 here is CASSLQNSPLHF. The DNA for the CDR3 is TGTGCCAGCAGCTTGCAGAATTCACCCCTCCACTTT. Full variable domain (outside the CDR3, taken from reference TRBV5-6 and TRBJ1-6): DAGVTQSPTHLIKTRGQQVTLRCSPKSGHDTVSWYQQALGQGPQFIFQYYEEEERQRGNFPDRFSGHQFPNYSSELNVNALLLGDSALYLCASSLQNSPLHFGNGTRLTVT.

V is TRBV5-1 and J is TRBJ2-3; 9 positions agree with TRBD2. J was trimmed by 1 base and V by 6 bases; bases with no gene match: 9. From germline, CDR1 is SGHRS and CDR2 YFSETQ. The CDR3 runs 16 residues. CDR3 in DNA: TGCGCCAGCACCACGGCTCCTAGCGGGGGCACAGATACGCAGTATTTT. Amino acid sequence: CASTTAPSGGTDTQYF.

The chain joins TRBV23-1 to TRBJ1-5, with D perhaps TRBD1 (5 bases). TRBV23-1 counts as an open reading frame of uncertain function. The CDR3 runs to 13 residues. Between the trimmed V and J ends, which lost 1 base and 9 bases, there was a span of 10 bases. The CDR3 region is CASSQWGERPQHF. The CDR3 region has the DNA TGCGCCAGCAGTCAATGGGGGGAAAGGCCCCAGCATTTT.

V is TRBV11-2 and J is TRBJ2-1; TRBD2 is a possible D gene (6 bases). The CDR3 spans 13 residues. Germline assignment: CDR1 SGHAT and CDR2 FQNNGV. Trimming stripped 3 bases from V and 10 bases from J, with 13 bases between. As DNA, the CDR3 is TGTGCCAGCAGCTTCGGCGGAGCGGGCGAGCAGTTCTTC. Protein: CASSFGGAGEQFF.

The chain joins TRBV30 to TRBJ2-2; 11 bases map to TRBD1. The trim removed 3 bases at V and 6 bases at J, leaving 9 bases unmatched. Germline CDR1 is GTSNPN and CDR2 is SVGIG (reference sequence). The CDR3 is made up of 16 amino acids. CDR3 coding DNA: TGTGCCTGGAGGATTCCGGGACAGGGGGGACCCGGGGAGCTGTTTTTT. The encoded protein is CAWRIPGQGGPGELFF.

The chain is built from TRBV6-1 and TRBJ2-2, with D tentatively TRBD1 (6 bases). Trimming pared 5 bases from V and 4 bases from J, leaving 14 bases between. The CDR3 has 15 amino acids. The germline CDR1 and CDR2 sequences are MNHNS and SASEGT. CDR3 nucleotides: TGTGCCAGCAGTACCCCCGCCAGGGGCACCGGGGAGCTGTTTTTT. It codes for CASSTPARGTGELFF.